The 21 T cell receptor beta chains below come from one sample, sequenced in a study of blood T cell repertoires in COVID-19. Profiled with immunoSEQ multiplex PCR; TCRdb holds only in-frame clones, not every one. The sample consists of roughly 150,000 clones, approximately 85% of them appearing once. The source material was peripheral blood. These receptors all come from a woman aged 60-70 years with COVID-19, enrolled during active disease.

This sequence joins TRBV7-8 and TRBJ1-1; 9 nucleotides align to TRBD1. V trimming: 0 bases; J trimming: 2 bases; junction bases outside the gene matches: 1. CDR3 size: 15 residues. Germline-derived CDR1 and CDR2 are SGHVS and FQNEAQ. CDR3 DNA sequence: TGTGCCAGCAGCTTAGCGACAGGGGGTAACACTGAAGCTTTCTTT. This codes for CASSLATGGNTEAFF.

The rearrangement uses TRBV19 and TRBJ1-6, with D tentatively TRBD1 (5 bases). The CDR3 spans 12 residues. With 1 base removed from V and 10 bases from J, the gap between germline ends came to 5 bases. Germline lookup yields CDR1 LNHDA and CDR2 SQIVND (reference sequence). DNA for the CDR3: TGTGCCAGTAGTATAGGACAGTCACCCCTCCACTTT. Translating gives CASSIGQSPLHF.

The V gene is TRBV3-1 (or the pseudogene TRBV3-2), the J gene TRBJ1-3; D is ambiguous. V was shortened by 1 base and J by 0 bases, with 16 bases between the two germline ends. The CDR3 length is 18 residues. Germline CDR1 is LGHDT and CDR2 is YNNKEL (reference sequence). Written as DNA, the CDR3 is TGTGCCAGCAGCCAAGCCGGCGGACGGGGAGGCTCTGGAAACACCATATATTTT. Its translation is CASSQAGGRGGSGNTIYF.

The chain couples TRBV2 to TRBJ1-5; D not resolved. Germline V lookup: CDR1 SNHLY, CDR2 FYNNEI. There are 13 residues in the CDR3. Trimming took off 0 bases at V and 7 bases at J, with 7 bases between the two ends. The CDR3 nucleotides read TGTGCCAGCAGTGAAGCCTCACAGCAGCCCCAGCATTTT. This gives the protein CASSEASQQPQHF.

This chain uses TRBV6-2 or TRBV6-3 with TRBJ1-3; D may be TRBD1 (5 bases). The germline V gene encodes CDR1 MNHEY and CDR2 SVGEGT. This CDR3 is 16 amino acids long. Trimming cost V 4 bases and J 0 bases, with 13 bases left between them. The CDR3: CASSSSWGFSGNTIYF. CDR3 sequence (DNA): TGTGCCAGCAGTTCCTCATGGGGCTTCTCTGGAAACACCATATATTTT.

This chain connects TRBV24-1 to TRBJ2-3; weak D call: TRBD2 (5 bases). V dropped 7 bases and J dropped 3 bases, with 19 bases sitting between them. The CDR3 is made up of 16 amino acids. Germline V gives CDR1 KGHDR, CDR2 SFDVKD. The CDR3 protein is CATSRPEGIRTDTQYF. The DNA for the CDR3 is TGTGCCACCAGCCGTCCAGAGGGCATAAGAACAGATACGCAGTATTTT.

The chain has TRBV28 and TRBJ2-5, with 10 bases lining up with TRBD1. The germline CDR1 and CDR2 sequences are MDHEN and SYDVKM. V lost 6 bases and J lost 4; bases outside the gene matches: 5. This CDR3 is 14 amino acids long. The CDR3 sequence is CASSLDRGSETQYF. The CDR3 region has the DNA TGTGCCAGCAGCTTGGACAGGGGGTCAGAGACCCAGTACTTC.

This clone was recorded once. The chain uses TRBV7-8 and TRBJ2-2; weak D call: TRBD1 (6 bases). The germline V gene has CDR1 SGHVS and CDR2 FQNEAQ. This CDR3 has 15 amino acids. V was trimmed by 5 bases and J by 10 bases, leaving 20 bases between them. The DNA for the CDR3 is TGTGCCAGCAGCCCGAAAACACAGGACAGCGAGGAGCTGTTTTTT. Translation gives CASSPKTQDSEELFF.

The CDR3 loop is CASSSPPAYEQYF. The CDR3 DNA reads as TGTGCCAGCAGCTCCCCCCCAGCCTACGAGCAGTACTTC. The chain carries TRBV11-1 and TRBJ2-7; D call uncertain. Trimming removed 4 bases from V and 2 bases from J, with 9 bases in between. Per the germline V gene, CDR1 is SGHAT and CDR2 is FQDESV (reference sequence). The CDR3 runs 13 residues.

The chain joins TRBV4-1 to TRBJ2-7; 13 bases match TRBD2. CDR1 and CDR2 (germline): MGHRA, YSYEKL. The CDR3 is made up of 17 amino acids. Trimming took 3 bases from V and 6 from J; bases not matched to a gene: 11. DNA of the CDR3: TGCGCCAGCAGCCACGAAAGGACTAGCGGGGGCCATGGCGAGCAGTACGTC. Protein: CASSHERTSGGHGEQYV.

This sequence joins TRBV24-1 and TRBJ2-3; 10 nucleotides match TRBD2. The CDR3 has 13 residues. Germline loops: CDR1 KGHDR, CDR2 SFDVKD. Trimming at V came to 8 bases and at J to 6 bases, leaving 4 bases not matched to a gene. The CDR3 protein is CATTSGGRDTQYF. The CDR3 DNA follows: TGTGCCACCACTAGCGGGGGTCGGGATACGCAGTATTTT.

The CDR3 DNA reads as TGTGCCAGCAGTCACGGACTAGCGGCCAGCTACGAGCAGTACGTC. Protein: CASSHGLAASYEQYV. The chain has TRBV6-6 and TRBJ2-7; 10 nucleotides align to TRBD2. CDR1 and CDR2 (germline): MNHNY, SVGAGI (reference sequence). This CDR3 has 15 residues. Trimming cost V 5 bases and J 3 bases; bases outside gene matches: 7.

About this clone itself: This may stem from a read error, because a much larger clone lies one nucleotide away. The CDR3 coding sequence is TGTGCCAGCAGGCGGGACAGGAACACTGAAGCTTTCTTT. It specifies CASRRDRNTEAFF. The V gene is TRBV5-4, the J gene TRBJ1-1, with 7 nucleotides matching TRBD1. CDR3 length: 13 residues. Germline CDR1 and CDR2: SGHNT and YYREEE (reference sequence). With V trimmed by 5 bases and J by 1 base, 2 bases remained unmatched.

This clone came up a few times. This chain uses TRBV4-2 with TRBJ2-2; 8 positions agree with TRBD2. Germline V gene data show CDR1 as LGHNA and CDR2 as YNFKEQ. Trimming took 1 base from V and 6 from J; bases not matched to a gene: 7. This CDR3 is built from 16 residues. The CDR3 nucleotides read TGTGCCAGCAGCCAAGCTTCGGGAGGGTCGCCCGGGGAGCTGTTTTTT. Encoded protein: CASSQASGGSPGELFF.

Many counts were recorded for this clone. The V call is TRBV5-4, the J call TRBJ2-6, with D tentatively TRBD1 (6 bases). Germline lookup yields CDR1 SGHNT and CDR2 YYREEE (reference sequence). This CDR3 is 15 amino acids long. The ends were cut back, 4 bases at V and 2 bases at J, with 10 bases in the middle. The CDR3 here is CASSTGYPGANVLTF. Written as DNA, the CDR3 is TGTGCCAGCAGCACAGGGTACCCTGGGGCCAACGTCCTGACTTTC.

This rearrangement joins TRBV6-5 to TRBJ2-1; 9 positions agree with TRBD1. V shed 5 bases, J shed 6 bases, and the junction held 5 bases outside the gene matches. Germline CDR1 MNHEY, CDR2 SVGAGI. CDR3 length equals 14 residues. For the CDR3, the DNA is TGTGCCAGCAGTCCCGGGACAGGGATCAATGAGCAGTTCTTC. As protein: CASSPGTGINEQFF.

This chain connects TRBV3-1 (or the pseudogene TRBV3-2) to TRBJ1-1; TRBD1 might be the D (6 bases). V gave up 6 bases and J gave up 5 bases, with 19 bases separating them. The CDR3 consists of 15 residues. Germline values: CDR1 LGHDT, CDR2 YNNKEL (reference sequence). This CDR3 is CASSREGGRGTEAFF. The CDR3 nucleotides read TGTGCCAGCAGTCGGGAGGGGGGGCGAGGAACTGAAGCTTTCTTT.

The gene calls are TRBV6-1 and TRBJ2-3, with no clear D. Germline CDR1 MNHNS, CDR2 SASEGT. V dropped 1 base and J dropped 0 bases, with 5 bases sitting between them. The CDR3 runs to 14 residues. In nucleotides, the CDR3 is TGTGCCAGCAGTGAAGGGGCTAGCACAGATACGCAGTATTTT. Encoded protein: CASSEGASTDTQYF.

This chain uses TRBV19 with TRBJ2-2; D remains ambiguous. Trimming took off 3 bases at V and 4 bases at J, with 9 bases between the two ends. The germline gives CDR1 LNHDA, CDR2 SQIVND (reference sequence). The CDR3 runs 14 residues. The CDR3 loop is CASSIPQTTGELFF. For the CDR3, the DNA is TGTGCCAGTAGTATCCCACAAACCACCGGGGAGCTGTTTTTT.

The chain employs TRBV9 and TRBJ1-1, with D uncertain. The V gene's germline CDR1 is SGDLS and CDR2 YYNGEE. With 1 base removed from V and 4 bases from J, the gap between germline ends came to 11 bases. This CDR3 region has 14 residues. CDR3 amino acids: CASSVRADGTEAFF. The CDR3 bases are TGTGCCAGCAGCGTACGAGCGGACGGCACTGAAGCTTTCTTT.

The CDR3 protein is CASSWTGAATEAFF. The CDR3 coding sequence is TGTGCCAGCAGCTGGACAGGGGCGGCCACTGAAGCTTTCTTT. The chain has TRBV5-6 and TRBJ1-1; TRBD1 agrees at 9 bases. V lost 3 bases and J lost 4; bases outside the gene matches: 4. Germline assignment: CDR1 SGHDT and CDR2 YYEEEE. The CDR3 is 14 amino acids.